These 22 T cell receptor beta chains were sequenced from one sample in a study of cytomegalovirus exposure and HLA in healthy donors. The PCR employed 60 Vbeta primers together with 13 Jbeta primers. TCRdb's table, derived via immunoSEQ multiplex PCR, lists solely in-frame clones and lacks some. Seen here are some 140,000 clones, 65% to 85% observed once, and the top ten hold roughly 2.8%. Sequenced material: PBMCs. The receptors originated from a man younger than 35 in good health and CMV-seronegative.

As to this clone: At one end the junction does not follow the germline gene, possibly because of a read error. Other DNA sequences in this specimen translate into the identical CDR3. CDR3 coding DNA: TGCGCCAGCAGTTGGGGGATTGGGGCTGGACAGGCGAGCTATGGCTACACCTTC. This sequence encodes CASSWGIGAGQASYGYTF. The rearrangement links TRBV27 to TRBJ1-2; 7 nucleotides align to TRBD1. Germline V gene sequence: CDR1 MNHEY, CDR2 SMNVEV (reference sequence). The CDR3 consists of 18 residues.

This clone was observed a single time. The rearrangement links TRBV4-3 to TRBJ2-7, with TRBD2 matching over 8 bases. The V segment lost 2 bases and the J segment 4 bases; nucleotides outside the gene matches: 7. CDR3 length: 15 residues. Germline V CDR1 and CDR2: LGHNA, YSLEER. The CDR3 DNA reads TGCGCCAGCAGCCAATCCGGGACTAGAAGTTACGAGCAGTACTTC. Protein: CASSQSGTRSYEQYF.

The rearrangement joins TRBV5-5 to TRBJ2-1; TRBD2 matches 11 bases. Germline values: CDR1 SGHKS, CDR2 YYEKEE (reference sequence). J was trimmed by 4 bases and V by 0 bases; bases with no gene match: 3. The length of the CDR3 is 16 residues. The CDR3 DNA follows: TGTGCCAGCAGCTTGGGACTAGCGGGGCTATACAATGAGCAGTTCTTC. Protein product: CASSLGLAGLYNEQFF.

The rearrangement uses TRBV6-6 and TRBJ2-3, with D possibly being TRBD2 (5 bases). The CDR3 consists of 13 residues. Trimming shortened V by 6 bases and J by 5 bases, and 12 bases separated the two germline ends. Germline assignment: CDR1 MNHNY and CDR2 SVGAGI (reference sequence). Here the CDR3 DNA reads TGTGCCAGCAGGCGAGGGTGGGGAGATACGCAGTATTTT. Protein sequence: CASRRGWGDTQYF.

This CDR3 is CSVEGGRGAFF. The CDR3 DNA is TGCAGCGTTGAAGGGGGCCGGGGGGCTTTCTTT. The J gene is TRBJ1-1, the V gene TRBV29-1, with D possibly TRBD1 on 5 matching bases. Germline lookup yields CDR1 SQVTM and CDR2 ANQGSEA. Trimming removed 1 base at V and 11 bases at J, with 11 bases between. This CDR3 is 11 amino acids long.

The chain links TRBV5-5 to TRBJ1-1; 10 bases fit TRBD1. CDR3 length: 14 residues. CDR1 is SGHKS and CDR2 is YYEKEE in the germline V gene (reference sequence). V shed 4 bases, J shed 5 bases, and the junction held 5 bases outside the gene matches. In DNA, the CDR3 is TGTGCCAGCAGCCGACAGGGGGCGGTTACTGAAGCTTTCTTT. As protein: CASSRQGAVTEAFF.

CDR3: CAWSGNRGDSYEQYF. The CDR3 bases are TGTGCCTGGAGTGGGAACAGGGGAGATTCCTACGAGCAGTACTTC. The genes are TRBV30 and TRBJ2-7, with TRBD1 identical over 7 bases. This CDR3 spans 15 amino acids. V lost 1 base and J lost 1; bases outside the gene matches: 7. Per germline, CDR1 GTSNPN and CDR2 SVGIG (reference sequence).

The chain joins TRBV5-1 to TRBJ1-5; TRBD1 agrees at 7 bases. This CDR3 region has 15 residues. Trimming at V came to 7 bases and at J to 4 bases, leaving 11 bases not matched to a gene. Germline CDR1 SGHRS, CDR2 YFSETQ. The CDR3 sequence: CASRIGTETNQPQHF. The DNA for the CDR3 is TGCGCCAGCCGGATCGGGACAGAGACTAATCAGCCCCAGCATTTT. The complete variable domain, with remaining parts taken from reference TRBV5-1 and TRBJ1-5, reads KAGVTQTPRYLIKTRGQQVTLSCSPISGHRSVSWYQQTPGQGLQFLFEYFSETQRNKGNFPGRFSGRQFSNSRSEMNVSTLELGDSALYLCASRIGTETNQPQHFGDGTRLSIL.

The chain combines TRBV11-1 with TRBJ2-1, with D possibly TRBD2 on 6 matching bases. The CDR3 contains 16 residues. Germline CDR1 is SGHAT and CDR2 is FQDESV (reference sequence). V was pared by 0 bases and J by 3 bases, with 12 bases between. The DNA for the CDR3 is TGTGCCAGCAGCTTAGCTGAGCACGGGGGCTACAATGAGCAGTTCTTC. It encodes CASSLAEHGGYNEQFF. The full variable domain, rest sourced from reference TRBV11-1 and TRBJ2-1, is EAEVAQSPRYKITEKSQAVAFWCDPISGHATLYWYRQILGQGPELLVQFQDESVVDDSQLPKDRFSAERLKGVDSTLKIQPAELGDSAMYLCASSLAEHGGYNEQFFGPGTRLTVL.

The chain has TRBV5-6 and TRBJ2-1; 8 nucleotides align to TRBD1. The CDR3 length is 16 residues. Per the germline V gene, CDR1 is SGHDT and CDR2 is YYEEEE. Trimming took 4 bases from V and 8 from J; bases not matched to a gene: 14. CDR3 protein: CASSLTGQGVSDEQFF. The CDR3, as DNA: TGTGCCAGCAGCCTAACTGGACAGGGTGTTAGCGATGAGCAGTTCTTC.

The rearrangement links TRBV4-2 to TRBJ1-1; D might be TRBD1 (5 bases). Germline CDR1 LGHNA, CDR2 YNFKEQ. CDR3 length equals 17 residues. Trimming stripped 2 bases from V and 6 bases from J, with 22 bases between. Here the CDR3 DNA reads TGTGCCAGCAGCCAACCTTCCGGCGGGGCTACACCGGCTGAAGCTTTCTTT. It yields the protein CASSQPSGGATPAEAFF.

This chain connects TRBV20-1 to TRBJ2-1; D perhaps matches TRBD2 (5 bases). CDR3 length: 11 residues. V lost 5 bases, J lost 7 bases, and 9 bases lay in between. Germline-derived CDR1 and CDR2 are DFQATT and SNEGSKA (reference sequence). The CDR3 is CSALLGNEQFF. CDR3 DNA sequence: TGCAGTGCTTTACTAGGGAATGAGCAGTTCTTC.

This clone showed up just once. The CDR3 here is CASSNSKGLAGHQETQYF. Here the CDR3 DNA reads TGTGCCAGCAGCAACAGCAAGGGACTAGCGGGGCATCAAGAGACCCAGTACTTC. The J gene is TRBJ2-5, the V gene TRBV11-3; 13 bases agree with TRBD2. Germline loops: CDR1 SGHNT, CDR2 YENEEA. The CDR3 is 18 residues long. Unmatched junction bases numbered 11, after V lost 5 bases and J lost 2 bases. The complete variable domain, with remaining parts taken from reference TRBV11-3 and TRBJ2-5, reads EAGVVQSPRYKIIEKKQPVAFWCNPISGHNTLYWYLQNLGQGPELLIRYENEEAVDDSQLPKDRFSAERLKGVDSTLKIQPAELGDSAVYLCASSNSKGLAGHQETQYFGPGTRLLVL.

The rearrangement joins TRBV11-3 to TRBJ2-3; 16 nucleotides align to TRBD2. This CDR3 region has 18 residues. Germline V gene data show CDR1 as SGHNT and CDR2 as YENEEA. Trimming cost V 5 bases and J 5 bases; bases outside gene matches: 10. The CDR3 DNA sequence: TGTGCCAGCAGCCCGGGGGGACTAGCGGGGGGGCTTGGAGATACGCAGTATTTT. Translating gives CASSPGGLAGGLGDTQYF.

The rearrangement joins TRBV7-9 to TRBJ2-7, with 8 bases aligning to TRBD1. The CDR3 runs to 13 residues. J lost 2 bases, V lost 6 bases, and 3 bases had no gene match. The germline CDR1 and CDR2 sequences are SEHNR and FQNEAQ (reference sequence). This chain's CDR3 is CASRQGETYEQYF. CDR3 DNA sequence: TGTGCCAGCAGACAGGGGGAAACCTACGAGCAGTACTTC.

This clone has more than one count but fewer than ten. The rearrangement uses TRBV9 and TRBJ1-2; TRBD1 is a possible D gene (6 bases). The ends were cut back, 3 bases at V and 1 base at J, with 16 bases in the middle. CDR1 SGDLS and CDR2 YYNGEE come from the germline V gene. CDR3 size: 16 residues. The CDR3 nucleotides read TGTGCCAGCAGCGCTCCGCGGGGGGCCCATAACTATGGCTACACCTTC. Encoded protein: CASSAPRGAHNYGYTF. The full variable domain, with the rest looked up from reference TRBV9 and TRBJ1-2, is DSGVTQTPKHLITATGQRVTLRCSPRSGDLSVYWYQQSLDQGLQFLIQYYNGEERAKGNILERFSAQQFPDLHSELNLSSLELGDSALYFCASSAPRGAHNYGYTFGSGTRLTVV.

This chain uses TRBV7-9 with TRBJ2-2; D gene unclear. The CDR3 consists of 16 residues. V lost 5 bases and J 0 bases, leaving 13 bases between the germline ends. Germline CDR1 is SEHNR and CDR2 is FQNEAQ (reference sequence). The CDR3 DNA reads TGTGCCAGCAGCCCGGCCTGGAGTCCGAACACCGGGGAGCTGTTTTTT. This encodes CASSPAWSPNTGELFF. Full variable domain (missing parts from reference TRBV7-9 and TRBJ2-2): DTGVSQNPRHKITKRGQNVTFRCDPISEHNRLYWYRQTLGQGPEFLTYFQNEAQLEKSRLLSDRFSAERPKGSFSTLEIQRTEQGDSAMYLCASSPAWSPNTGELFFGEGSRLTVL.

Only a few counts were recorded for this clone. J is TRBJ2-7 and V is TRBV29-1; a possible D gene is TRBD2 (5 bases). V was trimmed by 2 bases and J by 2 bases, leaving 7 bases between them. CDR3 length: 12 residues. The germline CDR1 and CDR2 sequences are SQVTM and ANQGSEA. The CDR3 loop is CSVESGTYEQYF. CDR3 DNA sequence: TGCAGCGTTGAATCCGGGACCTACGAGCAGTACTTC.

This chain connects TRBV18 to TRBJ2-7, with TRBD1 identical over 9 bases. CDR1 is KGHSH, CDR2 LQKENI, per germline. J lost 9 bases, V lost 3 bases, and 6 bases had no gene match. This CDR3 region has 13 residues. The CDR3 sequence is CASSPDRGKGQYF. CDR3 sequence (DNA): TGTGCCAGCTCACCGGACAGGGGAAAAGGGCAGTACTTC. Supplemented by reference TRBV18 and TRBJ2-7, the full variable domain reads NAGVMQNPRHLVRRRGQEARLRCSPMKGHSHVYWYRQLPEEGLKFMVYLQKENIIDESGMPKERFSAEFPKEGPSILRIQQVVRGDSAAYFCASSPDRGKGQYFGPGTRLTVT.

This CDR3 reads CASSQGQLSYGYTF. The DNA of the CDR3 is TGCGCCAGCAGCCAAGGACAGCTTTCCTATGGCTACACCTTC. V and J are TRBV4-3 and TRBJ1-2; D is perhaps TRBD1 (5 bases). The ends were cut back, 1 base at V and 4 bases at J, with 10 bases in the middle. The CDR3 runs to 14 residues. Germline V gene sequence: CDR1 LGHNA, CDR2 YSLEER.

The V and J genes are TRBV6-5 and TRBJ1-5; D not resolved. The CDR3 runs 14 residues. The germline CDR1 and CDR2 sequences are MNHEY and SVGAGI. Trimming took off 7 bases at V and 6 bases at J, with 16 bases between the two ends. The CDR3 DNA sequence: TGTGCCAGCACCCCCCCGGGTGAGAGTCAGCCCCAGCATTTT. Protein product: CASTPPGESQPQHF.

The chain carries TRBV18 and TRBJ1-2; no firm D call. CDR1 is KGHSH, CDR2 LQKENI, per germline. This CDR3 is 15 amino acids long. V was clipped by 2 bases and J by 4 bases, with 14 bases between them. CDR3 residues: CASSPLEYNGYGYTF. CDR3 nucleotide sequence: TGTGCCAGCTCACCATTAGAATATAATGGCTATGGCTACACCTTC.